These 2 T cell receptor beta chains were sequenced from one sample in a study of blood T cells in healthy people across ages. Alongside a J-beta primer mix, a sample-barcoded 5' primer served in a second PCR lasting 7 to 11 cycles. TCRdb processed the 5' RACE reads anew with MiXCR; each CDR3 protein has one entry. The sample holds about 800,000 distinct CDR3 sequences, 25% seen once. This sample also belongs to another study, concerning T cells of mothers and their children.

Sequenced sample: blood. The receptors derive from a boy aged 10-17 years in good health.

The V call is TRBV28, the J call TRBJ2-7; D remains ambiguous. The CDR3 totals 11 residues. The V gene's germline CDR1 is MDHEN and CDR2 SYDVKM. V lost 8 bases to trimming and J lost 5 bases, with 10 bases between them. In DNA, the CDR3 is TGTGCCAGCGCCCCAAGTGACGAGCAGTACTTC. Translation gives CASAPSDEQYF. Full variable domain (remainder filled in from reference TRBV28 and TRBJ2-7): DVKVTQSSRYLVKRTGEKVFLECVQDMDHENMFWYRQDPGLGLRLIYFSYDVKMKEKGDIPEGYSVSREKKERFSLILESASTNQTSMYLCASAPSDEQYFGPGTRLTVT.

The V call is TRBV29-1, the J call TRBJ2-5, with 12 bases lining up with TRBD2. Per germline, CDR1 SQVTM and CDR2 ANQGSEA. The CDR3 sequence is 14 residues long. Trimming cost V 8 bases and J 2 bases; bases outside gene matches: 6. The CDR3 DNA is TGCAGCTCTAATGGACTAGCGGGGCAAGAGACCCAGTACTTC. This codes for CSSNGLAGQETQYF.